The sequence of this T cell receptor beta chain was determined in a study of blood T cell repertoires in COVID-19. Study in general: The study drew acute and convalescent COVID-19 samples from the United States, Italy and Spain. T cells, B-cell-depleted T cells, or PBMCs provided the cDNA or gDNA that served as material.

The CDR3 has 13 residues. Trimming pared 5 bases from V and 7 bases from J, leaving 14 bases between. CDR1 and CDR2 (germline): MNHEY, SVGAGI. Original processing notes: Amplified reference gene primers provided the basis for estimating nucleated cell counts. Here immunoSEQ multiplex PCR was the method, and the copy in TCRdb shows in-frame clones only, minus some. V and J calls and clone size follow that table, whereas D and trimming were derived from the DNA. The table includes 73,000 or so clones, approximately 82% detected once. The chain is built from TRBV6-5 and TRBJ1-1, with D perhaps matching TRBD1 (6 bases). The source material was peripheral blood. The sequence was obtained from a man aged 50 to 59 with active COVID-19. In DNA form, the CDR3 reads TGTGCCAGCAGTCCCATACAGGGCAGTGAAGCTTTCTTT. It is translated as CASSPIQGSEAFF.